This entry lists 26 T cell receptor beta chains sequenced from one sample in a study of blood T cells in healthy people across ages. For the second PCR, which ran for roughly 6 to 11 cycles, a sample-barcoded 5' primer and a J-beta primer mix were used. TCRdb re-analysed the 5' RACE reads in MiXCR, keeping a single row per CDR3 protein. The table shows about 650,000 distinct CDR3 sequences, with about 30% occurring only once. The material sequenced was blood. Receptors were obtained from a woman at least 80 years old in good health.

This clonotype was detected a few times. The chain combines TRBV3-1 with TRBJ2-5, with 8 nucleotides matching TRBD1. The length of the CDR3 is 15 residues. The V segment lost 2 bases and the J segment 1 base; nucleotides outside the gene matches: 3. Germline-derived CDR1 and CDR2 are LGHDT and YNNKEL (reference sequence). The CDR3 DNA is TGTGCCAGCAGCCAATCGACAGGGGCCCAAGAGACCCAGTACTTC. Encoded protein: CASSQSTGAQETQYF.

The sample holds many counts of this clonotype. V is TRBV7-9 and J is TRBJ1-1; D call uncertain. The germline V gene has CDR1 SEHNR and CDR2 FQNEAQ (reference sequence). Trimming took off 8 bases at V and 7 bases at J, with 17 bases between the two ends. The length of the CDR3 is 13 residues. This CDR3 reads CASRPPGSFEAFF. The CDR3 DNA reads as TGTGCCAGCCGCCCGCCAGGTTCGTTTGAAGCTTTCTTT.

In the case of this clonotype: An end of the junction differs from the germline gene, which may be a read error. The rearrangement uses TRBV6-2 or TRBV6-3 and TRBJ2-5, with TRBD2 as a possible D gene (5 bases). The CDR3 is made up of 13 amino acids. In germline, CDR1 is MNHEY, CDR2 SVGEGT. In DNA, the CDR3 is TGTGCCAACATAGAGTCCGGAAGGGAGACTCAGTACTTC. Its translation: CANIESGRETQYF.

The CDR3 sequence: CASSQDSDNYEQYF. DNA for the CDR3: TGTGCCAGCAGCCAAGATTCGGACAACTACGAGCAGTACTTC. V usage is TRBV3-1 and J usage is TRBJ2-5, with D perhaps matching TRBD1 (5 bases). The J call is uncertain, as TRBJ2-7 better fits the DNA end. The CDR3 totals 14 residues. Germline assignment: CDR1 LGHDT and CDR2 YNNKEL (reference sequence).

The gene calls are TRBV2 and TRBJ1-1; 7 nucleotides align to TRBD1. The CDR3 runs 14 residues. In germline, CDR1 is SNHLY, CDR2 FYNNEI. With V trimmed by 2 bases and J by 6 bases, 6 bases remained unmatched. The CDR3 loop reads CASSELTGAAEAFF. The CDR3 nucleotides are TGTGCCAGCAGTGAATTAACAGGGGCCGCTGAAGCTTTCTTT.

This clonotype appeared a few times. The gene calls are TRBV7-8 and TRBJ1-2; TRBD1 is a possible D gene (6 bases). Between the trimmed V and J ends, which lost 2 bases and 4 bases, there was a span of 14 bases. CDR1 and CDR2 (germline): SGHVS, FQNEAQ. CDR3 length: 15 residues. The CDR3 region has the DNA TGTGCCAGCAGCTTAAGTAACAGGGCGGGCTATGGCTACACCTTC. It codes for CASSLSNRAGYGYTF.

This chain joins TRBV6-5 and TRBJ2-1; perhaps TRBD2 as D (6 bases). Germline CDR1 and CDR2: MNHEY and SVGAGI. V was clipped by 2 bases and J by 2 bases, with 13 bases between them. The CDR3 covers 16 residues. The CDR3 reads CASSYGSREPYNEQFF. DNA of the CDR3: TGTGCCAGCAGTTACGGTTCCCGGGAGCCCTACAATGAGCAGTTCTTC.

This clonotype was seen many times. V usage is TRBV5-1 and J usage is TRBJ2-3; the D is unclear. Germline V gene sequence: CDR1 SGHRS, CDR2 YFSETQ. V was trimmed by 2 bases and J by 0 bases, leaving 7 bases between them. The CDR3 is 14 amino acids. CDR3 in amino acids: CASSFLRSTDTQYF. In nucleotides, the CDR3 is TGCGCCAGCAGCTTCCTTCGGAGCACAGATACGCAGTATTTT.

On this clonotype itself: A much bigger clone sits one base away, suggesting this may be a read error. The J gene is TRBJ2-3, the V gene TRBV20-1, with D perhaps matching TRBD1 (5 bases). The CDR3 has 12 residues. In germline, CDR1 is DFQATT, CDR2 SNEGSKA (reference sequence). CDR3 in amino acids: CSASRGTGTQYF. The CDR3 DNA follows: TGCAGTGCTAGTAGGGGCACAGGTACGCAGTATTTT.

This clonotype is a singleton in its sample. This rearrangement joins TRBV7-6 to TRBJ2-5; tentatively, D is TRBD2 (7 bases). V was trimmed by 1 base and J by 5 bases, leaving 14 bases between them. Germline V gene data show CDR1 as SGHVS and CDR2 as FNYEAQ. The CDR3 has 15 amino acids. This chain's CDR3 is CASSLVGGRDETQYF. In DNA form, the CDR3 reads TGTGCCAGCAGCTTAGTCGGGGGGCGGGACGAGACCCAGTACTTC.

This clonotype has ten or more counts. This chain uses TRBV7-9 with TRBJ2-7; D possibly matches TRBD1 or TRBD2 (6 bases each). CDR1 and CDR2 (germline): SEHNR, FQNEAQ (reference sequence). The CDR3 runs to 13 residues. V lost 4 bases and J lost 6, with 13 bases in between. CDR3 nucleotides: TGTGCCAGCAGCTCCGGGGGCAGGGTCGAGCAGTACTTC. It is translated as CASSSGGRVEQYF. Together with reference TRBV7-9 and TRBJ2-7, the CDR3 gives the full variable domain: DTGVSQNPRHKITKRGQNVTFRCDPISEHNRLYWYRQTLGQGPEFLTYFQNEAQLEKSRLLSDRFSAERPKGSFSTLEIQRTEQGDSAMYLCASSSGGRVEQYFGPGTRLTVT.

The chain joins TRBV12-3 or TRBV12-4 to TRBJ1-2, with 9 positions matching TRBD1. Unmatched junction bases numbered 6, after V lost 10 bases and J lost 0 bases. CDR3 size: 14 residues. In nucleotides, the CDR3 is TGTGCCACCGGGACAGGGCCTTCTAACTATGGCTACACCTTC. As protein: CATGTGPSNYGYTF.

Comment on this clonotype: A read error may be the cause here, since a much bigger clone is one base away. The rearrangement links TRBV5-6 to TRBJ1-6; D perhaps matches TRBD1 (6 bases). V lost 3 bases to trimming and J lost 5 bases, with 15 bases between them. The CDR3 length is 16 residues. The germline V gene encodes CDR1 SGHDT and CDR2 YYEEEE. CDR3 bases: TGTGCCAGCAGCTCAGGGGAGCCGTACCATAATTCACCCCTCCACTTT. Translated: CASSSGEPYHNSPLHF.

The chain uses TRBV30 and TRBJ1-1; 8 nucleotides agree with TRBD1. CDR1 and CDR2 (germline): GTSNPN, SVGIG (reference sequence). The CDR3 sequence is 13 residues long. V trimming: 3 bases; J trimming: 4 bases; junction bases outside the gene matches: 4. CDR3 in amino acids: CAWSDQGATEAFF. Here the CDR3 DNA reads TGTGCCTGGAGCGACCAGGGGGCCACTGAAGCTTTCTTT. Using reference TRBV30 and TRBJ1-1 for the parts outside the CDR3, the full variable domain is SQTIHQWPATLVQPVGSPLSLECTVEGTSNPNLYWYRQAAGRGLQLLFYSVGIGQISSEVPQNLSASRPQDRQFILSSKKLLLSDSGFYLCAWSDQGATEAFFGQGTRLTVV.

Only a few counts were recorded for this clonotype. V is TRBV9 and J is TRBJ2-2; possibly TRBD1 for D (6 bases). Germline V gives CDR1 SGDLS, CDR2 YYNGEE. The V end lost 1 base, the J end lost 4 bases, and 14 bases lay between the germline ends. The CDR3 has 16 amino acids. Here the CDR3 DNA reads TGTGCCAGCAGCGTACGAGCAGGGGCTGGCACCGGGGAGCTGTTTTTT. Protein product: CASSVRAGAGTGELFF.

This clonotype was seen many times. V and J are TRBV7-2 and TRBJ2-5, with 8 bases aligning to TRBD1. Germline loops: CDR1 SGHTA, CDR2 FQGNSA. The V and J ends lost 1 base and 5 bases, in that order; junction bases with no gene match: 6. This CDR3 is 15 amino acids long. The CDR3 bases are TGTGCCAGCAGCTTAGGGGGACAGGCCCAGGAGACCCAGTACTTC. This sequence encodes CASSLGGQAQETQYF.

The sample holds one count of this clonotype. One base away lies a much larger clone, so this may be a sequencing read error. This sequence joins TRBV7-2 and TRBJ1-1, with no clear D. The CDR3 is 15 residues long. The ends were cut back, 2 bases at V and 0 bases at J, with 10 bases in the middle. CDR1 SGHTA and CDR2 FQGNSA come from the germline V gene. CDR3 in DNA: TGTGCCAGCAGCTTAAGTTGGGTCGTGAACACTGAAGCTTTCTTT. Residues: CASSLSWVVNTEAFF.

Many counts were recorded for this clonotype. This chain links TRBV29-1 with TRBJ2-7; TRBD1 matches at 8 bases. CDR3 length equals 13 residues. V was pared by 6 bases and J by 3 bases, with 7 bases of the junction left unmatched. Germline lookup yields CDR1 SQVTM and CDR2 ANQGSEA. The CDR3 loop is CSVAGQAHYEQYF. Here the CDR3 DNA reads TGCAGCGTGGCGGGACAGGCCCACTACGAGCAGTACTTC.

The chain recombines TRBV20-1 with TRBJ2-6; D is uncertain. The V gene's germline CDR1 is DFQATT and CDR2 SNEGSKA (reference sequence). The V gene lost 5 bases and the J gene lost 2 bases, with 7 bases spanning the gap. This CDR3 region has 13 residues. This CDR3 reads CSAPQPGANVLTF. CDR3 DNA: TGCAGTGCTCCCCAGCCTGGGGCCAACGTCCTGACTTTC.

CDR3 coding DNA: TGTGCCAGCAGTTACTCGGCGGGGACAGGCTATGGCTACACCTTC. Translating gives CASSYSAGTGYGYTF. This chain joins TRBV6-6 and TRBJ1-2; TRBD1 matches at 8 bases. This CDR3 spans 15 amino acids. V lost 0 bases to trimming and J lost 4 bases; unmatched junction nucleotides: 4. In germline, CDR1 is MNHNY, CDR2 SVGAGI (reference sequence).

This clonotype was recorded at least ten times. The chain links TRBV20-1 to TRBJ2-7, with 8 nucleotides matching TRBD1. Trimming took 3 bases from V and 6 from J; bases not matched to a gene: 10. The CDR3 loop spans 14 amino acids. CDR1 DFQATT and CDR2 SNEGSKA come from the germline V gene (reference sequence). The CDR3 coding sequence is TGCAGTGCTAGGGACGACAGGGGTTCGGGCGAGCAGTACTTC. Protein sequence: CSARDDRGSGEQYF.

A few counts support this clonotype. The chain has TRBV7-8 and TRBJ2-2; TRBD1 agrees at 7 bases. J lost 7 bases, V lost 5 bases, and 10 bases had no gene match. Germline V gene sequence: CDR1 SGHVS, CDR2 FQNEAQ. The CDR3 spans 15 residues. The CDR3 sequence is CASSNTDRVVGELFF. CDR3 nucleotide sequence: TGTGCCAGCAGCAATACTGACAGGGTAGTCGGGGAGCTGTTTTTT.

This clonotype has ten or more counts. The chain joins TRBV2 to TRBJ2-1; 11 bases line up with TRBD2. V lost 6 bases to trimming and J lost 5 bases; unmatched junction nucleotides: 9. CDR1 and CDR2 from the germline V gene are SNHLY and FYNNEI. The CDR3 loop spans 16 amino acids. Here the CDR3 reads CASRGNLAGGNNEQFF. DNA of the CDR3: TGTGCCAGCAGAGGGAATTTAGCGGGGGGGAACAATGAGCAGTTCTTC.

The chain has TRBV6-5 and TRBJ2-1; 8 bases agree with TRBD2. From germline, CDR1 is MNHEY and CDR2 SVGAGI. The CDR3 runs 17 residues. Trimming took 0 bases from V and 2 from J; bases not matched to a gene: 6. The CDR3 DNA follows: TGTGCCAGCAGTTACTCGTCCAGCGGGGGAGCCTACAATGAGCAGTTCTTC. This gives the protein CASSYSSSGGAYNEQFF.

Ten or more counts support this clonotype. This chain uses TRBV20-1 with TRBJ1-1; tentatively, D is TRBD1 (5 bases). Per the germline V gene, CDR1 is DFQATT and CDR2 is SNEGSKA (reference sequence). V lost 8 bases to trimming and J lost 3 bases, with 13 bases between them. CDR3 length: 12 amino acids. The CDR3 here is CSHLGGDTEAFF. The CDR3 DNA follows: TGCAGTCATCTGGGAGGGGACACTGAAGCTTTCTTT.

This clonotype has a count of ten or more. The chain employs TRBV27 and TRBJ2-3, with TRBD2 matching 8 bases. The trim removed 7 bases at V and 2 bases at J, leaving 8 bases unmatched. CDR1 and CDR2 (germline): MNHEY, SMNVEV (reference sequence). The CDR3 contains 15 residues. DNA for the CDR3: TGTGCCAGCACTAGTCCGGGGGGGAACACAGATACGCAGTATTTT. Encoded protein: CASTSPGGNTDTQYF.